This T cell receptor beta chain was sequenced during a study of blood T cell repertoires in COVID-19. Assay: immunoSEQ multiplex PCR; the TCRdb copy retains only in-frame clones and omits some. The sample shows around 330,000 clones, approximately 86% of them seen only once. Trimming took off 5 bases at V and 11 bases at J, with 22 bases between the two ends. The CDR3 has 15 residues. CDR1 is SEHNR, CDR2 FQNEAQ, per germline (reference sequence). The clonotype originates from a woman between 18 and 30 years old who had recovered from COVID-19. This sequence joins TRBV7-9 and TRBJ1-5, with a tentative D call TRBD1 (5 bases). The sequencing sample was made of PBMCs or T cells enriched from blood (not recorded which). DNA of the CDR3: TGTGCCAGCAGCCTCGGGGGGAGTGACATCAGCTCCCAGCATTTT. Encoded protein: CASSLGGSDISSQHF.